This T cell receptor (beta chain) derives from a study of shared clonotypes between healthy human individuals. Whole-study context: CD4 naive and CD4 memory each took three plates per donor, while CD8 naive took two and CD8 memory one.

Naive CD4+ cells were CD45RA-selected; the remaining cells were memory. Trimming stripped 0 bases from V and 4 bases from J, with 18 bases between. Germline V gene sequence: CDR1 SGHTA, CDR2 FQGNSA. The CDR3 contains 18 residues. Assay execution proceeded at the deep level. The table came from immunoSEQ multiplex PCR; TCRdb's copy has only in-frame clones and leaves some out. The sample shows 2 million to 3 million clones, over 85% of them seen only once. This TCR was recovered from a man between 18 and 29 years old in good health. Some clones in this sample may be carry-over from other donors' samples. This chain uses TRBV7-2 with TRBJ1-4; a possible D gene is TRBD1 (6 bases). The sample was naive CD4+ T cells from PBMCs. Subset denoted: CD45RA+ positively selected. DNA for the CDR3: TGTGCCAGCAGCTTAGCGCCATTAAGACAGGTCGATAATGAAAAACTGTTTTTT. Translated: CASSLAPLRQVDNEKLFF.